Listed below are T cell receptor beta chains from one sample, sequenced in a study of cytomegalovirus exposure and HLA in healthy donors. Using immunoSEQ multiplex PCR, the repertoire was profiled, and TCRdb retains in-frame clones only, with some absent. This sample has roughly 100,000 clones; roughly three quarters occur once, and the top ten carry roughly 5.7%. Sequenced sample: PBMCs. The receptors were sampled from a male donor in good health and CMV-seronegative. Both conserved end residues are part of each CDR3. The D gene is left open where the match is weak. The size field is filled for only some rows; it gives once, few, many or a size class.

>TRBV9|NA|NA|TRBJ1-1
TGTGCCAGCAGCGTAGCCCCCATGAACACTGAAGCTTTCTTT
CASSVAPMNTEAFF
>TRBV6-1|NA|TRBD1|TRBJ1-2
TGTGCCAGCAGTGAAGCGCCGGGACAGAACTATGGCTACACCTTC
CASSEAPGQNYGYTF
>TRBV4-1|few|NA|TRBJ1-5
TGCGCCAGCAGCCAAGACCCTGCCAGTAGCAATCAGCCCCAGCATTTT
CASSQDPASSNQPQHF
>TRBV19|once|NA|TRBJ1-2
TGTGCCAGTAGCTCTTTTACCCGGTCTTATGGCTACACCTTC
CASSSFTRSYGYTF
>TRBV6-6|NA|TRBD1|TRBJ1-1
TGTGCCAGCAGCGGGACAGGGTCTACGGCTTTCTTT
CASSGTGSTAFF
>TRBV9|few|NA|TRBJ2-2
TGTGCCAGCAGCGCTACGGTGACCGGGGAGCTGTTTTTT
CASSATVTGELFF
>TRBV7-2|NA|NA|TRBJ2-7
TGTGCCAGCAGCTTAGTGGGGCACAGCGACGAGCAGTACTTC
CASSLVGHSDEQYF
>TRBV6-5|once|TRBD1|TRBJ2-1
TGTGCCAGCAGCGCCCGTGACAGGGAATACAATGAGCAGTTCTTC
CASSARDREYNEQFF
>TRBV7-6|NA|TRBD2|TRBJ2-3
TGTGCCAGCAGCTTAGACAGTGGGAGGGCAAGGACAGATACGCAGTATTTT
CASSLDSGRARTDTQYF
>TRBV11-2|NA|NA|TRBJ2-3
TGTGCCAGCAGCTTAGATGGGAGTTTGTCCTACGAGAAAAACACAGATACGCAGTATTTT
CASSLDGSLSYEKNTDTQYF
>TRBV4-3|few|NA|TRBJ2-2
TGCGCCAGCAGCCAACAGACAGCACGAAACACCGGGGAGCTGTTTTTT
CASSQQTARNTGELFF
>TRBV2|NA|TRBD2|TRBJ2-1
TGTGCCAGCAACCAGGGACTAGCGGGAGAATTAGAGCAGTTCTTC
CASNQGLAGELEQFF
>TRBV29-1|NA|NA|TRBJ1-1
TGCAGCGTTGACAGAGACTCCTTTCTTACGAGGACTGAAGCTTTCTTT
CSVDRDSFLTRTEAFF
>TRBV11-3|few|TRBD2|TRBJ2-5
TGTGCCAGCAGCTTAGACCCCAAACTAGCGGGAGGACGCCAGTACTTC
CASSLDPKLAGGRQYF
>TRBV4-2|few|NA|TRBJ1-3
TGTGCCAGCAGCCACCTCACAGGGAGCTCTGGAAACACCATATATTTT
CASSHLTGSSGNTIYF
>TRBV7-8|few|NA|TRBJ2-7
TGTGCCAGCAGCTTCGGGACTGGGACCTACGAGCAGTACTTC
CASSFGTGTYEQYF
>TRBV30|NA|TRBD1|TRBJ1-3
TGTGCCTGGAGTGGGACAGGCTCTGGAAACACCATATATTTT
CAWSGTGSGNTIYF
>TRBV5-8|NA|NA|TRBJ2-1
TGTGCCAGCAGCTTGGAGGGGCGGGGCTCCTACAATGAGCAGTTCTTC
CASSLEGRGSYNEQFF
>TRBV5-4|NA|TRBD1|TRBJ1-2
TGTGCCAGCAGCAAAAGGGACAGGGGGAAAGGCTACACCTTC
CASSKRDRGKGYTF
>TRBV28|NA|NA|TRBJ2-2
TGTGCCAGCGTGGGGTCTCGGGGCGGGGAGCTGTTTTTT
CASVGSRGGELFF
>TRBV4-2|NA|NA|TRBJ1-5
TGTGCCAGCAGCCAAGATGTTCCAAATCAGCCCCAGCATTTT
CASSQDVPNQPQHF
>TRBV10-1|NA|TRBD2|TRBJ2-2
TGCGCCAGCACCAGCGGGAGGGTTTATTCCGGGGAGCTGTTTTTT
CASTSGRVYSGELFF
>TRBV4-3|NA|NA|TRBJ2-1
TGCGCCAGCAGCCAAGATACGATTAGGGCAGGGGAGCAGTTCTTC
CASSQDTIRAGEQFF
>TRBV7-3|NA|NA|TRBJ2-2
TGTGCCAGCAGCCCCGACCCCTCTCGCGGCGGGGAGCTGTTTTTT
CASSPDPSRGGELFF
>TRBV19|NA|TRBD1|TRBJ1-1
TGTGCCAGTAGTACTAACAGGGGCTTGAACACTGAAGCTTTCTTT
CASSTNRGLNTEAFF
>TRBV7-9|NA|NA|TRBJ2-7
TGTGCCAGCAGCTACACTGATAGACTGGAAAGCTACGAGCAGTACTTC
CASSYTDRLESYEQYF
>TRBV7-9|few|NA|TRBJ1-6
TGTGCCAGCAGCTTATCCGGGACGGCCGGGGGATCACCCCTCCACTTT
CASSLSGTAGGSPLHF
>TRBV28|few|TRBD1|TRBJ1-1
TGTGCCAGCAGGCTAAGGACAGGGGTAGTCCCGGAGGGAGCTTTCTTT
CASRLRTGVVPEGAFF
>TRBV27|NA|TRBD1|TRBJ2-7
TGTGCCAGCAGTTTCGGCCCTGGGACAGGATTTTCCTACGAGCAGTACTTC
CASSFGPGTGFSYEQYF
>TRBV27|NA|TRBD2|TRBJ2-7
TGTGCCAGCAGTCCCCGGACTAGCGGCCCCTCCTACGAGCAGTACTTC
CASSPRTSGPSYEQYF
>TRBV18|NA|TRBD1|TRBJ2-7
TGTGCCAGCTCACCAGAGGGACAGTTCTCCTACGAGCAGTACTTC
CASSPEGQFSYEQYF
>TRBV28|NA|TRBD1|TRBJ2-4
TGTGCCAGCAGTCCGGGACAGATGGACGCAAACATTCAGTACTTC
CASSPGQMDANIQYF
>TRBV18|NA|NA|TRBJ2-7
TGTGCCAGCTCACAGGCAGGCTCCTACGAGCAGTACTTC
CASSQAGSYEQYF
>TRBV6-4|NA|TRBD2|TRBJ2-7
TGTGCCAGCAGTTCCCCTCGAGCGGGAGGTAACGAGCAGTACTTC
CASSSPRAGGNEQYF
>TRBV11-3|NA|NA|TRBJ2-1
TGTGCCAGCAGCTCCTACCGGGAGCTATACAATGAGCAGTTCTTC
CASSSYRELYNEQFF
>TRBV10-3|NA|TRBD1|TRBJ2-7
TGTGCCACATACACCGGGACAGGGGGACCGTCGGCCTACGAGCAGTACTTC
CATYTGTGGPSAYEQYF
>TRBV6-1|NA|TRBD1|TRBJ1-2
TGTGCCAGCAGTGAAGAGGGACAGGGTATGAGTGGCTACACCTTC
CASSEEGQGMSGYTF
>TRBV12-5|NA|TRBD1|TRBJ2-3
TGTGCTAGTGGTTTGGTACCACGCTGGACAGGGGGCCACACAGATACGCAGTATTTT
CASGLVPRWTGGHTDTQYF
>TRBV11-3|NA|NA|TRBJ2-3
TGTGCCAGCAGCTTCACTCCGGATACGCAGTATTTT
CASSFTPDTQYF
>TRBV7-9|once|NA|TRBJ1-4
TGTTCCAGCAGCCCTCAGAGGGAAAAACTGTTTTTT
CSSSPQREKLFF
>TRBV7-2|NA|NA|TRBJ1-5
TGTGCCAGCAGCTTACAGTCGGGGGGGACCAATCAGCCCCAGCATTTT
CASSLQSGGTNQPQHF
>TRBV19|NA|TRBD2|TRBJ2-1
TGTGCCAGTAGTGGAGGACTAGCGGGATTGTTTAATGAGCAGTTCTTC
CASSGGLAGLFNEQFF
>TRBV4-1|NA|TRBD1|TRBJ1-1
TGCGCCAGCAGCGAAAGAGGACAGGGGAGGGCTGAAGCTTTCTTT
CASSERGQGRAEAFF
>TRBV19|NA|NA|TRBJ1-5
TGTGCCAGTAGTATCACAGCCGAGGGTCAGCCCCAGCATTTT
CASSITAEGQPQHF
>TRBV19|once|TRBD1|TRBJ2-7
TGTGCCAGTAGTATGGGACAGGGTTCCCTCTACGAGCAGTACTTC
CASSMGQGSLYEQYF
>TRBV5-1|NA|TRBD1|TRBJ2-3
TGCGCCAGCAGCTTTCAGGGGGTTACAGATACGCAGTATTTT
CASSFQGVTDTQYF
>TRBV15|NA|NA|TRBJ1-5
TGTGCCACCAGCAGAGACCGGGTCAATCAGCCCCAGCATTTT
CATSRDRVNQPQHF
>TRBV15|NA|TRBD1|TRBJ1-1
TGTGCCACCAGTGGGGGACAGATCATGAACACTGAAGCTTTCTTT
CATSGGQIMNTEAFF
>TRBV4-1|NA|NA|TRBJ1-1
TGCGCCAGCAGCCAGGAATCGGTATCCACAGAGAACACTGAAGCTTTCTTT
CASSQESVSTENTEAFF
>TRBV27|NA|NA|TRBJ2-3
TGTGCCAGCAGTTTATCACGGGATGGCGATACGCAGTATTTT
CASSLSRDGDTQYF
>TRBV20-1|NA|NA|TRBJ2-3
TGCAGCCTCAGGGGGGCAGATACGCAGTATTTT
CSLRGADTQYF
>TRBV4-3|NA|NA|TRBJ1-3
TGCGCCAGCAGCCCCGGACAGAGCTCTGGAAACACCATATATTTT
CASSPGQSSGNTIYF
>TRBV4-1|NA|TRBD2|TRBJ2-2
TGCGCCAGCAGCCAATCCGGACGGGGGGCCGGGGAGCTGTTTTTT
CASSQSGRGAGELFF
>TRBV7-9|NA|TRBD2|TRBJ2-1
TGTGCCAGCAGCTTAGCGATGGGACTAGCGGGTGGGGGCAATGAGCAGTTCTTC
CASSLAMGLAGGGNEQFF
>TRBV28|NA|NA|TRBJ1-1
TGTGCCAGCACTATCCGGGGGGACACTGAAGCTTTCTTT
CASTIRGDTEAFF